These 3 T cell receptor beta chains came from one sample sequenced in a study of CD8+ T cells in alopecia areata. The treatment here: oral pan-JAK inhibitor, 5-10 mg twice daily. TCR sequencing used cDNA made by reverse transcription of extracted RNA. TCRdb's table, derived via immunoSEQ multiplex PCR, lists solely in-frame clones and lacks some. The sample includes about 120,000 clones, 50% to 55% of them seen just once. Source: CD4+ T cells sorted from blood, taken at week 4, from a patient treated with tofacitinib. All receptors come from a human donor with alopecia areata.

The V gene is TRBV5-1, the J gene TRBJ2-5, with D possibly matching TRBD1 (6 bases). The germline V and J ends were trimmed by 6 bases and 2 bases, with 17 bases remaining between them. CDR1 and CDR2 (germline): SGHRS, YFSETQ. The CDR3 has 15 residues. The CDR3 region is CASIRQGSPQETQYF. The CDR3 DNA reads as TGCGCCAGCATACGTCAGGGGTCACCGCAAGAGACCCAGTACTTC.

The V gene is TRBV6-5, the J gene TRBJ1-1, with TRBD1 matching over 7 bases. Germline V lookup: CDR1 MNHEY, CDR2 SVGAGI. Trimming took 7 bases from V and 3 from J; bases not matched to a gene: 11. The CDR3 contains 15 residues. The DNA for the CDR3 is TGTGCCAGCACCTTGGACAGGTTCGCGGACACTGAAGCTTTCTTT. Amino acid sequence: CASTLDRFADTEAFF.

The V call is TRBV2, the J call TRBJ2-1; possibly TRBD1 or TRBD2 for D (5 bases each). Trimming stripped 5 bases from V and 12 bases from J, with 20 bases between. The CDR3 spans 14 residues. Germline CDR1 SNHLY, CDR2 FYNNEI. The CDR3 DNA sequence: TGTGCCAGCAGTTCCCCCGGGTCCCCTGGGGGGCAGTTCTTC. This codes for CASSSPGSPGGQFF.